This T cell receptor beta chain derives from a study of T cells in women clearing cervical HPV infection (dated by TCRdb to 2016 to 2019). The study in broad terms: The cases were about 25 women with histologically confirmed HPV16-related CIN3 or worse, and 2 of these cases were invasive cancers. Five blinded duplicates per group were added as quality controls, so that roughly 60 samples were obtained: approximately 50 participants and some 10 replicates. Cases and controls were matched on age within five years and on year of sample collection. Because only a few women had HLA typing data, the possibility that HLA type acted as a confounder could not be ruled out. Blood from cases was collected at the visit at which the lesion was first identified, whereas blood from controls was collected once infection was no longer detected. Cases had a median age of approximately 35 years compared with 37 to 45 for controls, and baseline characteristics showed no significant differences between the groups. The 20 to 25 controls were women who cleared a single incident HPV16 infection within 12 months without developing precancer or cancer. The parent cohort enrolled 9,000 to 13,000 women aged 18 or older in Guanacaste, Costa Rica, in about 1992 to 1994 and followed the women for seven years. Nested within Costa Rica's Guanacaste HPV Natural History Study, an exploratory proof-of-principle case-control study compared TCR repertoires across cervical HPV16 outcomes. For cases, the median interval between lesion detection and blood sampling was more than 130 days, with an interquartile range of roughly 90 to 200 days. Findings and caveats that apply to the study as a whole: T-cell numbers per sample were unknown, so richness differences could reflect varying T-cell content rather than repertoire biology. Across sequencing depths, CIN3+ cases showed significantly higher TCR repertoire richness than controls, but evenness did not differ between the groups. Cases were distinguished from controls with an estimated AUC of 0.65 to 0.85 by random forest classifiers combining richness and V gene abundances. Whether associations preceded infection or resulted from infection could not be shown with the cross-sectional design, and effector/memory subsets and HPV-specific T cells were not isolated. TRBV6-7 relative abundance was lower in cases than in controls (approximately 0.11% versus 0.16%; Bonferroni P = 0.0008).

Every participant had a single incident cervical HPV16 infection, and prevalent HPV16 infections were excluded. Cervical HPV DNA was detected by MY09/MY11 PCR and genotyped by dot-blot hybridization. Roughly 16 mL of heparinized blood were centrifuged, and the buffy coat was split into aliquots, frozen at -30 degrees C, and then kept at -80 degrees C. Genomic DNA was extracted from buffy coat specimens using QIAGEN kits. TCR beta CDR3 regions were amplified by multiplex PCR using the immunoSEQ assay from an average of about 1,200 ng genomic DNA per sample. To correct primer bias, the assay used a complete synthetic TCR repertoire to set an amplification baseline. Amplicons were sequenced on the Illumina platform. Processing in the source paper ran as follows. Sequences were error-corrected by clustering with frequency ratios and a modified nearest-neighbor algorithm, then analyzed in the immunoSEQ Analyzer with IMGT gene definitions. TCR richness and evenness were averaged over 20 rarefaction repeats at each rarefaction depth, excluding samples with fewer sequences than the depth. Wilcoxon rank sum tests with FDR correction were used to compare relative abundances of V, D and J genes between the groups. Blinded duplicates gave an intraclass correlation of around 96% for TCR richness and an average of 76.4% across some 69 gene segments. In TCRdb, the immuneACCESS table is reduced to in-frame sequences with V and J assigned. These tables do not hold every clone; where another copy was compared, an unresolved V gene accounts for under half, and the others remain unexplained. That table gives V, J and clone size, and the DNA gave D and trimming. The sample's records list approximately 39,000 clones. The biggest ten clones account for about 1.7% of the sample.

Trimming at the junction amounts to 0 bases on V and 4 bases on J, and the germline ends lie 17 bases apart. For CDR1 and CDR2, the germline V gene lists SGHRS and YFSETQ. The CDR3 goes from the cysteine to the phenylalanine over 16 residues. The 39 bases shown cover part of the CDR3, and their frame starts at base 1. To note about this clone: Its antigen remains undetermined. The read stops 3 residues short of the end of the CDR3; the missing end is completed from the germline J gene.

The source of this sequence is a woman between 18 and 70 years old with a cervical HPV16 infection that either progressed to CIN3+ or cleared (not recorded which). The V and J segments used are TRBV5-1 and TRBJ2-7; a tentative D match to TRBD2 spans 6 bases. The sample comprised blood buffy coat. The CDR3 protein sequence reads: CASSLGSPGAGYEQYF. CDR3 DNA, as far as it was read: TGCGCCAGCAGCTTGGGTAGCCCCGGGGCGGGGTACGAG.